This T cell receptor beta chain was captured by sequencing in a study of CD8+CD57+ T cells in acquired aplastic anemia. This CDR3 has 14 amino acids. Trimming removed 4 bases from V and 6 bases from J; junction bases left unmatched: 6. CDR1 is SGHTA and CDR2 is FQGTGA in the germline V gene. Individuals selected for sequencing had exhibited CD8+CD57+ cell expansion on flow cytometry. About this clonotype: Antigen: not known.

The template for TCR beta VDJ and CDR3 sequence profiling was genomic DNA. One entry per CDR3 protein, called by TCRdb with MiXCR from the reads. The data show 150,000 to 200,000 distinct CDR3 sequences, around half seen once. Study-wide points: Sharing between patients and controls was observed for about 27 CD8+ CDR3 sequences.

The sequencing sample was made of sorted CD4+, CD8+, or CD8+CD57+ T cells (not recorded which) from PBMCs. The receptor was isolated from a human donor with aplastic anemia. J is TRBJ2-3 and V is TRBV7-3; 8 bases map to TRBD2. The CDR3 region is CASSSGGAVDTQYF. Written as DNA, the CDR3 is TGTGCCAGCAGCTCCGGGGGGGCCGTGGATACGCAGTATTTT.